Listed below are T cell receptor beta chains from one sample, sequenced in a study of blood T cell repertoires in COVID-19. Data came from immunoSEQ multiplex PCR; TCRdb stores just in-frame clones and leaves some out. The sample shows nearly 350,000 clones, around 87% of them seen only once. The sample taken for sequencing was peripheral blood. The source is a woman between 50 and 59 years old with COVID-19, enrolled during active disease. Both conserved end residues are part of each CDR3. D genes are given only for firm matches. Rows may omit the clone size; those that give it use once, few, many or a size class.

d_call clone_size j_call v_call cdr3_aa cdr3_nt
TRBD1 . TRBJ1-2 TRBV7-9 CASSSTILTGESYGYTF TGTGCCAGCAGCTCTACGATACTCACAGGGGAATCCTATGGCTACACCTTC
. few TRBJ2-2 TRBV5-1 CASRVTPSTGELFF TGCGCCAGCCGGGTCACCCCGAGCACCGGGGAGCTGTTTTTT
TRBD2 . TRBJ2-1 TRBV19 CASSIVGLAGGPSGNEQFF TGTGCCAGTAGTATAGTTGGCCTAGCGGGAGGGCCTTCTGGCAATGAGCAGTTCTTC
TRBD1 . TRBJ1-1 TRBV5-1 CATGRDRGPTEAFF TGCGCCACCGGACGCGACAGGGGGCCAACTGAAGCTTTCTTT
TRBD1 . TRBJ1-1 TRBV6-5 CASRSTGTNTEAFF TGTGCCAGCAGATCGACAGGGACGAACACTGAAGCTTTCTTT
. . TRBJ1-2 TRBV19 CASTPTSDYYGYTF TGTGCCAGTACTCCCACTTCGGACTACTATGGCTACACCTTC
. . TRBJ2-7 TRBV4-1 CASSQRGGSYEQYF TGCGCCAGCAGCCAACGGGGAGGTTCCTACGAGCAGTACTTC
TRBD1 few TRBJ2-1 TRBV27 CASSPPGTGVVNEQFF TGTGCCAGCAGTCCCCCCGGGACAGGGGTAGTTAATGAGCAGTTCTTC
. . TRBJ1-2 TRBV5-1 CASSFDGTTFGGYTF TGCGCCAGCAGCTTTGACGGGACTACTTTTGGGGGCTACACCTTC
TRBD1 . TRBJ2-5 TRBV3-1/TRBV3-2 CASGLTGAETQYF TGTGCCAGCGGCTTGACAGGGGCAGAGACCCAGTACTTC
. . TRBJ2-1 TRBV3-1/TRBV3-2 CASSQVHGNEQFF TGTGCCAGCAGCCAAGTCCACGGGAATGAGCAGTTCTTC
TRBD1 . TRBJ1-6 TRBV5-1 CASRDWTGKSPLHF TGCGCCAGCAGGGACTGGACAGGGAAATCACCCCTCCACTTT
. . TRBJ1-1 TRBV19 CATQNRVNTEAFF TGTGCCACCCAGAATCGGGTGAACACTGAAGCTTTCTTT
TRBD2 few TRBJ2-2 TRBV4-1 CASSQFGWLAGGDTGELFF TGCGCCAGCAGCCAATTCGGTTGGCTAGCGGGAGGGGACACCGGGGAGCTGTTTTTT
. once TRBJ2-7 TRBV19 CASRKSTGIYEQYF TGTGCCAGTAGAAAATCCACAGGAATCTACGAGCAGTACTTC
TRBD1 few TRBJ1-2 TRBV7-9 CASSLAQGAYYGYTF TGTGCCAGCAGCTTAGCACAGGGGGCCTACTATGGCTACACCTTC
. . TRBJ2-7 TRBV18 CASSPGSYEQYF TGTGCCAGCTCACCTGGTAGCTACGAGCAGTACTTC
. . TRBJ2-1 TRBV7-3 CASSLVGAEQFF TGTGCCAGCAGCTTAGTGGGGGCTGAGCAGTTCTTC
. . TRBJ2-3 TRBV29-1 CSVDYSSTDTQYF TGCAGCGTTGATTACAGTAGCACAGATACGCAGTATTTT
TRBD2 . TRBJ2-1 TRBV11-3 CASSLGTTSGISYNEQFF TGTGCCAGCAGCTTAGGAACAACTAGCGGGATCTCCTACAATGAGCAGTTCTTC
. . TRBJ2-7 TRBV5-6 CASSLNRAGNEQYF TGTGCCAGCAGCTTGAACAGGGCGGGCAACGAGCAGTACTTC
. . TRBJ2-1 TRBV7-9 CASSPSAYNEQFF TGTGCCAGCAGCCCTTCCGCCTACAATGAGCAGTTCTTC
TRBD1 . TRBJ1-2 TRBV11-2 CASSLDPGTANHYGYTF TGTGCCAGCAGCTTAGACCCGGGGACAGCCAACCACTATGGCTACACCTTC
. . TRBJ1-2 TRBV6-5 CASSLRERYGYTF TGTGCCAGCAGTCTCCGGGAACGATATGGCTACACCTTC
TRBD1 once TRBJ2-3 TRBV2 CASSYDRGSSGTDTQYF TGTGCCAGCAGTTACGACAGGGGGTCCAGCGGCACAGATACGCAGTATTTT
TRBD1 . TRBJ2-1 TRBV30 CAWRTGGWSYNEQFF TGTGCCTGGAGGACAGGGGGTTGGTCCTACAATGAGCAGTTCTTC
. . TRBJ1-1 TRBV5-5 CASSLEGQQAFF TGTGCCAGCAGCTTGGAGGGGCAGCAAGCTTTCTTT
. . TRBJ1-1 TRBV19 CASSSREGVNTEAFF TGTGCCAGTAGTTCCAGGGAAGGGGTGAACACTGAAGCTTTCTTT
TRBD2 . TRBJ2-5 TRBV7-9 CASSLTKRGVGETQYF TGTGCCAGCAGCTTAACGAAGCGGGGGGTTGGGGAGACCCAGTACTTC
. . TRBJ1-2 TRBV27 CASSLSIRAGGYTF TGTGCCAGCAGTTTATCGATAAGGGCGGGCGGCTACACCTTC
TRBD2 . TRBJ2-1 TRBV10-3 CATDSGSTSYNEQFF TGTGCCACTGATAGCGGGAGTACGTCCTACAATGAGCAGTTCTTC
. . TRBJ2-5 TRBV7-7 CASSGLKQKQETQYF TGTGCCAGCAGCGGGCTCAAACAAAAACAAGAGACCCAGTACTTC
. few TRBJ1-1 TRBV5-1 CASSLTDGGSEAFF TGCGCCAGCAGCTTGACAGATGGGGGCTCTGAAGCTTTCTTT
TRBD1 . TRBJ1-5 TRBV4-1 CASSLDRGKNQPQHF TGCGCCAGCAGCCTTGACAGGGGGAAGAATCAGCCCCAGCATTTT
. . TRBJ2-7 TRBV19 CARLDLLREQYF TGTGCCAGACTAGACTTATTACGGGAGCAGTACTTC